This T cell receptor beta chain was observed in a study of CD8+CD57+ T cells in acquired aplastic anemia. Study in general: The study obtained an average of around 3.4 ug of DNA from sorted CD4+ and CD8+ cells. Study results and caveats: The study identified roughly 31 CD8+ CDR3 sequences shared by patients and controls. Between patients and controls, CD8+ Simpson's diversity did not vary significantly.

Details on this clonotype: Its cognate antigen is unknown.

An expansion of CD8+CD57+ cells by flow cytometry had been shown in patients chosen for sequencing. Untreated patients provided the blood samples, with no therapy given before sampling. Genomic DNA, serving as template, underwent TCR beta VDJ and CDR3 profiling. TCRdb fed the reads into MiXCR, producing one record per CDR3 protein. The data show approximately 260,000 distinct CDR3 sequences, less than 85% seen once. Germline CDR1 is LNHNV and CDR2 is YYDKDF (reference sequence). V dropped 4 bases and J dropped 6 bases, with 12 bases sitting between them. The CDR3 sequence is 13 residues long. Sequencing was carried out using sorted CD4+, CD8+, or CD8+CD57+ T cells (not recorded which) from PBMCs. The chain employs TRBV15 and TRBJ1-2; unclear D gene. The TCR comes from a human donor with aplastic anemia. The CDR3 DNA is TGTGCCACCAGCACTGGAAGCGAGGATGGCTACACCTTC. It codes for CATSTGSEDGYTF.